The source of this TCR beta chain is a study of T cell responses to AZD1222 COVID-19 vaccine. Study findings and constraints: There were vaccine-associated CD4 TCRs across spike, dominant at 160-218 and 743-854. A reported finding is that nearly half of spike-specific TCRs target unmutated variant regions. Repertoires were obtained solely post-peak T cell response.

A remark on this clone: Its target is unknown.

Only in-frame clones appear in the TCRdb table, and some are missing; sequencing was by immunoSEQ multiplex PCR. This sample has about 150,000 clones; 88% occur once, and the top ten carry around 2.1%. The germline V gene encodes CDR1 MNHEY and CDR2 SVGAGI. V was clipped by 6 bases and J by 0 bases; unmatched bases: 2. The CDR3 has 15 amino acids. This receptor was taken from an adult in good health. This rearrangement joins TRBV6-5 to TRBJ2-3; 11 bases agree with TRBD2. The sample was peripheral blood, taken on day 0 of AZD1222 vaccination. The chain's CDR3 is CASRWTSGSTDTQYF. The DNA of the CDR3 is TGTGCCAGCAGGTGGACTAGCGGGAGCACAGATACGCAGTATTTT.